This entry lists 32 T cell receptor beta chains sequenced from one sample in a study of radiation and T cells in renal cell carcinoma. The time point is: blood 4 weeks post-SBRT, at nephrectomy. As to treatment: 15 Gy SBRT to primary tumor, nephrectomy 4 weeks later. This table comes from immunoSEQ multiplex PCR, and its TCRdb copy is limited to in-frame clones, with some not included. The profile shows just over 95,000 clones, roughly 82% of them singletons. The specimen was blood, collected from a patient whose treatment included radiotherapy and nephrectomy. All receptors derive from a man between 60 and 70 years old with renal cell carcinoma.

This chain uses TRBV10-1 with TRBJ2-7, with 11 bases lining up with TRBD2. J lost 3 bases, V lost 9 bases, and 4 bases had no gene match. There are 13 residues in the CDR3. CDR1 is WNHNN, CDR2 SYGVQD, per germline (reference sequence). CDR3 sequence (DNA): TGCGCCAGTAGCGGGAGGGGATTCTACGAGCAGTACTTC. Protein: CASSGRGFYEQYF.

The V gene is TRBV29-1, the J gene TRBJ2-7; 11 bases are shared with TRBD2. Germline V lookup: CDR1 SQVTM, CDR2 ANQGSEA. Trimming removed 5 bases from V and 0 bases from J; junction bases left unmatched: 9. This CDR3 has 16 residues. This CDR3 reads CSVSLAGGHSSYEQYF. The CDR3 DNA reads TGCAGCGTTTCCCTAGCGGGAGGCCATAGCTCCTACGAGCAGTACTTC.

V usage is TRBV15 and J usage is TRBJ2-1; D is perhaps TRBD2 (5 bases). V shed 3 bases and J shed 0 bases, with 9 bases lying between them. The CDR3 length is 15 residues. Looked up from germline, CDR1 is LNHNV and CDR2 is YYDKDF (reference sequence). The DNA for the CDR3 is TGTGCCACCAGCAGGGCCCGGGACTCCTACAATGAGCAGTTCTTC. Amino acids: CATSRARDSYNEQFF.

The chain carries TRBV6-5 and TRBJ1-2, with D possibly being TRBD1 (5 bases). The germline gives CDR1 MNHEY, CDR2 SVGAGI. The CDR3 spans 16 residues. Trimming took off 0 bases at V and 6 bases at J, with 17 bases between the two ends. The DNA for the CDR3 is TGTGCCAGCAGTTACTCCAGGGCGCAGGGAATTAATGGCTACACCTTC. Translating gives CASSYSRAQGINGYTF.

The genes are TRBV19 and TRBJ1-5, with D hard to call. Trimming took off 4 bases at V and 3 bases at J, with 16 bases between the two ends. CDR1 LNHDA and CDR2 SQIVND come from the germline V gene (reference sequence). The CDR3 is 16 amino acids. CDR3 protein: CASSSLNLGHNQPQHF. CDR3 nucleotide sequence: TGTGCCAGTAGTAGCCTAAATTTAGGCCACAATCAGCCCCAGCATTTT.

This chain uses TRBV6-5 with TRBJ1-4, with TRBD1 identical over 7 bases. With V trimmed by 0 bases and J by 8 bases, 9 bases remained unmatched. Per the germline V gene, CDR1 is MNHEY and CDR2 is SVGAGI. The CDR3 runs to 16 residues. CDR3 DNA sequence: TGTGCCAGCAGTTACTCGTTTAGAGGGGGCGGAGAAAAACTGTTTTTT. This translates into CASSYSFRGGGEKLFF.

V usage is TRBV11-2 and J usage is TRBJ2-3; no reliable D call. Germline CDR1 reads SGHAT; CDR2 reads FQNNGV. V was shortened by 0 bases and J by 1 base, with 14 bases between the two germline ends. This CDR3 contains 17 residues. The CDR3 here is CASSLDPPASGTDTQYF. The CDR3 DNA reads TGTGCCAGCAGCTTAGATCCTCCTGCGTCTGGCACAGATACGCAGTATTTT.

V is TRBV28 and J is TRBJ1-5; 9 bases match TRBD1. Germline V lookup: CDR1 MDHEN, CDR2 SYDVKM. CDR3 length: 15 amino acids. The ends lost 6 bases at V and 3 bases at J; junction bases unmatched: 6. The CDR3 coding sequence is TGTGCCAGCAGCACACAGGGGGCTCCCAATCAGCCCCAGCATTTT. It encodes CASSTQGAPNQPQHF.

J is TRBJ2-7 and V is TRBV7-2; tentatively, D is TRBD1 or TRBD2 (6 bases each). Trimming left V 1 base short and J 2 bases short, with 15 bases between. Germline assignment: CDR1 SGHTA and CDR2 FQGNSA. The CDR3 is made up of 16 amino acids. CDR3 region: CASSLGPARGAYEQYF. DNA for the CDR3: TGTGCCAGCAGCTTAGGCCCAGCGAGGGGGGCCTACGAGCAGTACTTC.

Of note for this clone: Different DNA sequences within this sample yield the same CDR3. The chain joins TRBV5-1 to TRBJ1-2; D perhaps matches TRBD1 (5 bases). This CDR3 spans 14 amino acids. Trimming removed 1 base from V and 2 bases from J, with 9 bases in between. CDR1 and CDR2 (germline): SGHRS, YFSETQ. The CDR3 here is CASSLQGLNYGYTF. DNA of the CDR3: TGCGCCAGCAGCTTGCAGGGATTAAACTATGGCTACACCTTC.

The rearrangement links TRBV11-2 to TRBJ2-7; tentatively, D is TRBD2 (5 bases). The germline gives CDR1 SGHAT, CDR2 FQNNGV. Between the trimmed V and J ends, which lost 2 bases and 0 bases, there was a span of 11 bases. The CDR3 runs to 15 residues. Written as DNA, the CDR3 is TGTGCCAGCAGCTTACGCGGGTCTTTCTCCTACGAGCAGTACTTC. This sequence encodes CASSLRGSFSYEQYF.

The CDR3 protein is CASSYRGQGIEAFF. In DNA, the CDR3 is TGTGCCAGCAGTTACAGGGGACAGGGTATTGAAGCTTTCTTT. This chain uses TRBV6-6 with TRBJ1-1; 9 bases match TRBD1. CDR3 size: 14 residues. V shed 2 bases and J 7 bases; nucleotides not matched to a gene: 5. CDR1 and CDR2 from the germline V gene are MNHNY and SVGAGI (reference sequence).

The chain has TRBV19 and TRBJ2-7; D remains unclear. This CDR3 spans 13 amino acids. Per the germline V gene, CDR1 is LNHDA and CDR2 is SQIVND (reference sequence). V was trimmed by 5 bases and J by 3 bases, leaving 11 bases between them. CDR3 bases: TGTGCCAGTAGTGCCGCGGACGGCTACGAGCAGTACTTC. Its protein product is CASSAADGYEQYF.

The V gene is TRBV7-2, the J gene TRBJ2-7; possibly TRBD1 for D (5 bases). Deletions cut 1 base from V and 7 bases from J, with 11 bases between. CDR3 length: 13 amino acids. CDR1 and CDR2 from the germline V gene are SGHTA and FQGNSA. CDR3 DNA: TGTGCCAGCAGCTTAGATTTAGCAGGGGAGCAGTACTTC. Its protein product is CASSLDLAGEQYF.

The chain links TRBV7-9 to TRBJ2-7, with D possibly being TRBD1 or TRBD2 (6 bases each). V lost 1 base and J 7 bases, leaving 20 bases between the germline ends. The CDR3 totals 16 residues. The germline V gene encodes CDR1 SEHNR and CDR2 FQNEAQ (reference sequence). The CDR3 DNA sequence: TGTGCCAGCAGCTTAGGAGACTTAACGGGGGCGAGAGAGCAGTACTTC. Amino acid sequence: CASSLGDLTGAREQYF.

The chain couples TRBV2 to TRBJ2-5, with 13 bases fitting TRBD2. CDR3 length: 17 amino acids. CDR1 is SNHLY, CDR2 FYNNEI, per germline. Trimming took 2 bases from V and 7 from J; bases not matched to a gene: 10. CDR3 sequence (DNA): TGTGCCAGCAGTGAACTTGGGGGACTAGCGGGATTGAGGACCCAGTACTTC. This sequence encodes CASSELGGLAGLRTQYF.

V gene TRBV19 combines with J gene TRBJ2-3, with D possibly TRBD1 on 6 matching bases. The CDR3 has 15 amino acids. Looked up from germline, CDR1 is LNHDA and CDR2 is SQIVND (reference sequence). V lost 3 bases and J lost 0, with 10 bases in between. The CDR3 sequence is CASSIQDRSTDTQYF. The CDR3 DNA sequence: TGTGCCAGTAGTATTCAGGACAGAAGCACAGATACGCAGTATTTT.

The CDR3 loop reads CASSQEGLGLAGELFF. The CDR3 DNA reads TGTGCCAGCAGTCAAGAGGGACTAGGCTTGGCCGGGGAGCTGTTTTTT. V is TRBV2 and J is TRBJ2-2; 8 bases align to TRBD2. The V gene's germline CDR1 is SNHLY and CDR2 FYNNEI. V lost 5 bases to trimming and J lost 6 bases; unmatched junction nucleotides: 11. CDR3 length equals 16 residues.

V usage is TRBV10-1 and J usage is TRBJ2-3; D gene uncertain. There are 14 residues in the CDR3. Trimming took 2 bases from V and 2 from J, leaving 8 bases between them. Germline CDR1 and CDR2: WNHNN and SYGVQD (reference sequence). The CDR3 nucleotides read TGCGCCAGCAGTGAGCTGGGATACACAGATACGCAGTATTTT. This codes for CASSELGYTDTQYF.

This chain connects TRBV28 to TRBJ1-2, with a weak D call TRBD1 (5 bases). The germline CDR1 and CDR2 sequences are MDHEN and SYDVKM. The CDR3 has 11 residues. Trimming left V 5 bases short and J 6 bases short, with 7 bases between. CDR3 amino acids: CASSDSNGYTF. Written as DNA, the CDR3 is TGTGCCAGCAGTGACAGTAATGGCTACACCTTC.

In its sample, this clone was seen once. The chain recombines TRBV27 with TRBJ1-1, with TRBD1 as a possible D gene (6 bases). CDR1 is MNHEY and CDR2 is SMNVEV in the germline V gene (reference sequence). Trimming left V 6 bases short and J 4 bases short, with 9 bases between. The CDR3 consists of 12 residues. CDR3 region: CASSQGPTEAFF. DNA for the CDR3: TGTGCCAGCAGCCAGGGGCCCACTGAAGCTTTCTTT.

J is TRBJ2-7 and V is TRBV28; D may correspond to TRBD1 or TRBD2 (5 bases each). The germline gives CDR1 MDHEN, CDR2 SYDVKM. The V and J ends lost 3 bases and 6 bases respectively, with 15 bases between them. The CDR3 has 14 amino acids. CDR3 sequence (DNA): TGTGCCAGCAGTTTGGGACCCACGACGGGCGAGCAGTACTTC. Amino acids: CASSLGPTTGEQYF.

CDR3 DNA: TGTGCCAGCAGGGAAACTTACGGGAGGGCCGATTCGGAGTACTTC. Amino acids: CASRETYGRADSEYF. The rearrangement joins TRBV6-5 to TRBJ2-7, with TRBD2 identical over 8 bases. The junction had 18 bases not matched to a gene; V was cut back by 6 bases and J by 11 bases. The germline gives CDR1 MNHEY, CDR2 SVGAGI. The CDR3 spans 15 residues.

CDR3 DNA: TGTGCCAGCAGCAAAGGGAACAGCGGTTCCTACGAGCAGTACTTC. As protein: CASSKGNSGSYEQYF. The chain employs TRBV14 and TRBJ2-7, with D perhaps TRBD2 (5 bases). V was clipped by 5 bases and J by 1 base, with 15 bases between them. CDR3 size: 15 residues. Looked up from germline, CDR1 is SGHDN and CDR2 is FVKESK.

This clone has a count of ten or more. The genes are TRBV23-1 and TRBJ2-2; TRBD1 might be the D (5 bases). TRBV23-1 has ORF status, its function being uncertain. V shed 2 bases and J shed 1 base, with 5 bases lying between them. The CDR3 is made up of 14 amino acids. The CDR3 DNA reads as TGCGCCAGCAGTCAACAGGGGAACACCGGGGAGCTGTTTTTT. This encodes CASSQQGNTGELFF.

This chain links TRBV5-6 with TRBJ2-1, with TRBD2 matching 14 bases. This CDR3 is 18 amino acids long. The ends lost 5 bases at V and 4 bases at J; junction bases unmatched: 11. Germline values: CDR1 SGHDT, CDR2 YYEEEE. CDR3 protein: CASSSTGTSGSVYNEQFF. CDR3 sequence (DNA): TGTGCCAGCAGTTCAACAGGGACTAGCGGGAGCGTGTACAATGAGCAGTTCTTC.

This clone showed up just once. The rearrangement links TRBV29-1 to TRBJ1-1, with TRBD1 as a possible D gene (5 bases). The length of the CDR3 is 9 residues. Germline-derived CDR1 and CDR2 are SQVTM and ANQGSEA. Trimming left V 7 bases short and J 7 bases short, with 7 bases between. CDR3 bases: TGCAGCGGGGGGGGTGAAGCTTTCTTT. Translated: CSGGGEAFF.

This chain uses TRBV27 with TRBJ2-7; D might be TRBD2 (6 bases). Germline V gene data show CDR1 as MNHEY and CDR2 as SMNVEV (reference sequence). The CDR3 runs 16 residues. V was pared by 4 bases and J by 9 bases, with 25 bases between. The CDR3 sequence is CASSSDTAGGGGRQYF. As DNA, the CDR3 is TGTGCCAGCAGTTCCGACACAGCGGGTGGAGGAGGGAGGCAGTACTTC.

The gene calls are TRBV7-2 and TRBJ2-7; either TRBD1 or TRBD2 may fit D (5 bases each). V was clipped by 2 bases and J by 2 bases, with 13 bases between them. This CDR3 spans 15 amino acids. In germline, CDR1 is SGHTA, CDR2 FQGNSA. Here the CDR3 reads CASSLNGAAPYEQYF. The CDR3 region has the DNA TGTGCCAGCAGCTTAAACGGGGCAGCGCCCTACGAGCAGTACTTC.

The chain is built from TRBV6-6 and TRBJ1-5; a possible D gene is TRBD1 (6 bases). In germline, CDR1 is MNHNY, CDR2 SVGAGI (reference sequence). V was cut by 5 bases and J by 2 bases, with 16 bases left in between. The CDR3 sequence is 16 residues long. The CDR3 bases are TGTGCCAGCAGTATACAGGGCAGGGTTGGCAATCAGCCCCAGCATTTT. This codes for CASSIQGRVGNQPQHF.

Comment on this clone: At one end, the junction sequence differs from germline, possibly due to a read error. The CDR3 region has the DNA TGCGCCAGCAGTGAGCTCTTTACGGGTGTTAGCACAGATACGCAATATTTT. As protein: CASSELFTGVSTDTQYF. The chain recombines TRBV10-1 with TRBJ2-3; no reliable D call. Germline assignment: CDR1 WNHNN and CDR2 SYGVQD (reference sequence). The CDR3 contains 17 residues.

CDR3 nucleotides: TGTGCCAGCAGTGAAGCGGCCCGGGGCCCGGCCTTCAGTGAAGCTTTCTTT. The encoded protein is CASSEAARGPAFSEAFF. The chain carries TRBV6-1 and TRBJ1-1, with TRBD1 as a possible D gene (5 bases). The CDR3 is 17 amino acids. The germline CDR1 and CDR2 sequences are MNHNS and SASEGT. The V and J ends lost 0 bases and 7 bases respectively, with 21 bases between them.